These 8 T cell receptor beta chains came from one sample sequenced in a study of blood T cell repertoires in COVID-19 (dated by TCRdb to about 2020). Library construction relied on the immunoSEQ multiplex PCR assay. In TCRdb, the immuneACCESS table is reduced to in-frame sequences with V and J assigned. These tables do not hold every clone; where another copy was compared, an unresolved V gene accounts for under half, and the others remain unexplained. This sample gives more than 40,000 clones in total; around 83% of them show up just once. The ten largest clones take up around 3.1% of the sample. Sequencing used PBMCs or T cells enriched from blood (not recorded which). The origin of the receptors is a woman aged 50 to 60 who had recovered from COVID-19.

The J gene is TRBJ1-1, the V gene TRBV21-1; TRBD1 reflects the table's D call only, with no check against the DNA. TRBV21-1 is a pseudogene segment. CDR3 size: 19 residues. This CDR3 reads CASSKLGQSLTSPNTEAFF. The DNA for the CDR3 is TGTGCCAGCAGCAAATTGGGACAGTCTCTAACAAGCCCGAACACTGAAGCTTTCTTT.

CDR3 protein: CASSLDRLTNYGYTF. In DNA, the CDR3 is TGTGCCAGCAGCTTGGACAGATTGACTAACTATGGCTACACCTTC. The chain uses TRBV7-9 and TRBJ1-2; D may be TRBD1 (6 bases). The V end was cut by 3 bases, the J end by 0 bases, with 11 bases between. This CDR3 region has 15 residues. CDR1 is SEHNR and CDR2 is FQNEAQ in the germline V gene (reference sequence).

The sample holds one count of this clone. This chain connects TRBV6-5 to TRBJ1-1, with D uncertain. V shed 2 bases and J shed 3 bases, with 10 bases lying between them. Looked up from germline, CDR1 is MNHEY and CDR2 is SVGAGI. CDR3 size: 14 residues. The CDR3 bases are TGTGCCAGCAGTTACACCGTAGAGGACACTGAAGCTTTCTTT. This sequence encodes CASSYTVEDTEAFF.

This clone appeared once. The sample carries other DNA sequences with the same CDR3. The genes are TRBV7-6 and TRBJ2-7; 11 bases line up with TRBD1. There are 14 residues in the CDR3. CDR1 is SGHVS and CDR2 is FNYEAQ in the germline V gene. J lost 4 bases, V lost 5 bases, and 4 bases had no gene match. The chain's CDR3 is CASSAGTGGYEQYF. The CDR3 coding sequence is TGTGCCAGCAGCGCCGGGACAGGGGGATACGAGCAGTACTTC.

The rearrangement links TRBV5-4 to TRBJ1-2, with TRBD1 as a possible D gene (6 bases). Trimming cost V 0 bases and J 0 bases, with 6 bases left between them. CDR3 size: 14 residues. Germline assignment: CDR1 SGHNT and CDR2 YYREEE (reference sequence). The DNA for the CDR3 is TGTGCCAGCAGCTTGGACAGGGCTAACTATGGCTACACCTTC. Translated, it gives CASSLDRANYGYTF. Using reference TRBV5-4 and TRBJ1-2 for the parts outside the CDR3, the full variable domain is ETGVTQSPTHLIKTRGQQVTLRCSSQSGHNTVSWYQQALGQGPQFIFQYYREEENGRGNFPPRFSGLQFPNYSSELNVNALELDDSALYLCASSLDRANYGYTFGSGTRLTVV.

The chain has TRBV18 and TRBJ2-1, with 14 bases identical to TRBD2. Germline trimming cut 3 bases from V and 8 bases from J; bases unmatched to any gene: 12. Germline lookup yields CDR1 KGHSH and CDR2 LQKENI. This CDR3 is 18 amino acids long. CDR3 region: CASSPWIGTSGSIDEQFF. Here the CDR3 DNA reads TGTGCCAGCTCACCGTGGATAGGGACTAGCGGGAGTATTGATGAGCAGTTCTTC.

This clone was seen only a few times. This rearrangement joins TRBV7-3 to TRBJ2-7; TRBD2 matches at 12 bases. CDR3 length equals 13 residues. CDR1 and CDR2 (germline): SGHTA, FQGTGA. With 5 bases clipped from V and 6 bases from J, the junction kept 2 bases outside the gene matches. The CDR3 loop is CASSTLAGGEQYF. DNA for the CDR3: TGTGCCAGCAGCACACTAGCGGGGGGCGAGCAGTACTTC. Supplemented by reference TRBV7-3 and TRBJ2-7, the full variable domain reads GAGVSQTPSNKVTEKGKYVELRCDPISGHTALYWYRQSLGQGPEFLIYFQGTGAADDSGLPNDRFFAVRPEGSVSTLKIQRTERGDSAVYLCASSTLAGGEQYFGPGTRLTVT.

V gene TRBV30 combines with J gene TRBJ2-1; D not certain. Trimming took off 4 bases at V and 10 bases at J, with 17 bases between the two ends. CDR1 is GTSNPN, CDR2 SVGIG, per germline (reference sequence). This CDR3 contains 13 residues. The CDR3 sequence is CAWKNPGANEQFF. The CDR3 region has the DNA TGTGCCTGGAAGAACCCGGGTGCGAACGAGCAGTTCTTC. The complete variable domain, with remaining parts taken from reference TRBV30 and TRBJ2-1, reads SQTIHQWPATLVQPVGSPLSLECTVEGTSNPNLYWYRQAAGRGLQLLFYSVGIGQISSEVPQNLSASRPQDRQFILSSKKLLLSDSGFYLCAWKNPGANEQFFGPGTRLTVL.